These 8 T cell receptor beta chains originate from one sample sequenced in a study of OX40 agonist ivuxolimab in advanced cancers. The repertoire was sequenced with immunoSEQ multiplex PCR; TCRdb's copy has only in-frame clones and lacks some. The sample lists tens of thousands of clones; around four fifths were seen once. The sample consisted of CD4+ or CD8+ T cells sorted from blood, taken in a trial of the OX40 agonist ivuxolimab. The receptors derive from an adult with an advanced solid tumor such as melanoma, head and neck, liver or kidney cancer.

The chain couples TRBV4-3 to TRBJ1-1; the D gene is possibly TRBD1 (6 bases). The ends were cut back, 3 bases at V and 6 bases at J, with 11 bases in the middle. This CDR3 is built from 13 residues. Germline V gene sequence: CDR1 LGHNA, CDR2 YSLEER. The CDR3: CASSHEGGSEAFF. The CDR3 nucleotides read TGCGCCAGCAGCCACGAAGGGGGTTCTGAAGCTTTCTTT.

The V call is TRBV5-5, the J call TRBJ2-7; TRBD1 aligns across 7 bases. The CDR3 is made up of 14 amino acids. The V gene's germline CDR1 is SGHKS and CDR2 YYEKEE (reference sequence). The trim removed 3 bases at V and 2 bases at J, leaving 5 bases unmatched. DNA for the CDR3: TGTGCCAGCAGCTCCCGGGACAGAGCCTACGAGCAGTACTTC. Protein sequence: CASSSRDRAYEQYF.

This clone was seen a few times. The J gene is TRBJ2-6, the V gene TRBV4-1, with 11 bases identical to TRBD1. The CDR3 is 17 amino acids. J gave up 1 base and V 5 bases, and 4 bases lay outside the gene matches. Per the germline V gene, CDR1 is MGHRA and CDR2 is YSYEKL. The CDR3 spells CASSKDRGPSGANVLTF. As DNA, the CDR3 is TGCGCCAGCAGCAAGGACAGGGGGCCGTCTGGGGCCAACGTCCTGACTTTC.

The V gene is TRBV29-1, the J gene TRBJ1-4; 10 bases match TRBD1. With V trimmed by 6 bases and J by 8 bases, 9 bases remained unmatched. The germline V gene has CDR1 SQVTM and CDR2 ANQGSEA. There are 14 residues in the CDR3. The CDR3 coding sequence is TGCAGCGTATCCTTCGGGACAGGGGACGAAAAACTGTTTTTT. Amino acid sequence: CSVSFGTGDEKLFF. The complete variable domain, with remaining parts taken from reference TRBV29-1 and TRBJ1-4, reads SAVISQKPSRDICQRGTSLTIQCQVDSQVTMMFWYRQQPGQSLTLIATANQGSEATYESGFVIDKFPISRPNLTFSTLTVSNMSPEDSSIYLCSVSFGTGDEKLFFGSGTQLSVL.

The chain has TRBV2 and TRBJ1-3; maybe TRBD1 (5 bases). Trimming left V 2 bases short and J 4 bases short, with 9 bases between. In germline, CDR1 is SNHLY, CDR2 FYNNEI. This CDR3 has 14 amino acids. CDR3 DNA sequence: TGTGCCAGCAGTGAAAGGGGTTACGGAAACACCATATATTTT. Translation gives CASSERGYGNTIYF.

This clone was seen just once. V and J are TRBV6-5 and TRBJ2-1; TRBD1 aligns across 8 bases. The junction had 3 bases not matched to a gene; V was cut back by 4 bases and J by 10 bases. The CDR3 sequence is 12 residues long. CDR1 is MNHEY, CDR2 SVGAGI, per germline. This CDR3 is CASSSQGGEQFF. The CDR3 DNA follows: TGTGCCAGCAGTTCACAGGGGGGAGAGCAGTTCTTC.

The chain uses TRBV30 and TRBJ2-6, with unresolved D. V lost 2 bases to trimming and J lost 2 bases, with 10 bases between them. Germline values: CDR1 GTSNPN, CDR2 SVGIG (reference sequence). The CDR3 contains 15 residues. CDR3 protein: CAWSRQGPGANVLTF. As DNA, the CDR3 is TGTGCCTGGAGTCGCCAAGGGCCTGGGGCCAACGTCCTGACTTTC.

This clone was detected only once. The V and J genes are TRBV2 and TRBJ2-4; D might be TRBD1 or TRBD2, each matching 5 bases. V shed 6 bases and J shed 7 bases, with 10 bases lying between them. The CDR3 sequence is 12 residues long. Per germline, CDR1 SNHLY and CDR2 FYNNEI. CDR3 amino acids: CASRLGENIQYF. The CDR3 DNA reads TGTGCCAGCAGGTTAGGGGAGAACATTCAGTACTTC.